The entry below describes one T cell receptor beta chain. Its cognate antigen is unknown. The donors were healthy bone marrow donors. This record comes from a study of cytomegalovirus exposure and HLA in healthy donors. Study observations and caveats: Association of a missense DCLRE1C variant with TCR beta V- and J-gene trimming was reported in a later analysis. It was around 160 TCR beta chains that were listed as cytomegalovirus-associated.

The CDR3 totals 13 residues. Germline CDR1 LNHDA, CDR2 SQIVND (reference sequence). PCR amplification relied on 60 Vbeta primers (plus 13 Jbeta primers). TCRdb's table, derived via immunoSEQ multiplex PCR, lists solely in-frame clones and lacks some. The table includes about 160,000 clones, 65% to 85% detected once. The chain links TRBV19 to TRBJ2-5; D possibly corresponds to TRBD2 (5 bases). Gene TRBJ2-7 matches the end of the DNA better, so the J call may be wrong. The sequenced sample consisted of PBMCs. The sequence derives from a male donor in good health and CMV-seropositive. The CDR3 loop is CASRDGGSYEQYF. The CDR3 DNA follows: TGTGCCAGTAGGGACGGAGGCTCCTACGAGCAGTACTTC.